Following are 8 T cell receptor beta chains from one sample sequenced in a study of T cell repertoires in cytomegalovirus infection. TCRdb analysed the reads with MiXCR anew, one entry per CDR3 protein. The table records roughly 720,000 distinct CDR3 sequences, 35% to 45% of them present only once. The sequenced sample was PBMCs. The origin of the receptors is a human donor in good health (CMV status not recorded). Some clones in this sample may be carry-over from other donors' samples.

The chain employs TRBV11-1 and TRBJ2-1; 10 bases line up with TRBD1. The CDR3 extends over 15 amino acids. Trimming removed 5 bases from V and 8 bases from J; junction bases left unmatched: 9. Germline assignment: CDR1 SGHAT and CDR2 FQDESV (reference sequence). This CDR3 reads CASSPRGQGSDEQFF. DNA for the CDR3: TGTGCCAGCAGCCCCAGGGGACAGGGGTCAGATGAGCAGTTCTTC.

The CDR3 here is CSARDTIWGNTEAFF. The CDR3 DNA reads as TGCAGTGCTAGAGATACCATATGGGGGAACACTGAAGCTTTCTTT. The V and J genes are TRBV20-1 and TRBJ1-1; no clear D. Germline-derived CDR1 and CDR2 are DFQATT and SNEGSKA (reference sequence). This CDR3 is built from 15 residues. Between the trimmed V and J ends, which lost 0 bases and 1 base, there was a span of 12 bases.

The chain recombines TRBV5-1 with TRBJ2-2; either TRBD1 or TRBD2 may supply D (5 bases each). The CDR3 contains 16 residues. Looked up from germline, CDR1 is SGHRS and CDR2 is YFSETQ. V gave up 4 bases and J gave up 0 bases, with 13 bases separating them. The CDR3 DNA is TGCGCCAGCAGCGGGGCGGGCCGGGCGAACACCGGGGAGCTGTTTTTT. Protein: CASSGAGRANTGELFF.

The rearrangement links TRBV11-2 to TRBJ2-2; 12 bases map to TRBD2. CDR3 length: 15 amino acids. The germline V gene encodes CDR1 SGHAT and CDR2 FQNNGV. After removal of 1 base from V and 7 bases from J, the junction contained 1 base not matched to a gene. The DNA of the CDR3 is TGTGCCAGCAGCTTAGTGACTAGCGGGAGCGGGGAGCTGTTTTTT. It encodes CASSLVTSGSGELFF.

The V call is TRBV10-3, the J call TRBJ2-1, with 7 bases aligning to TRBD1. The CDR3 consists of 16 residues. Germline assignment: CDR1 ENHRY and CDR2 SYGVKD. Trimming at V came to 4 bases and at J to 3 bases, leaving 9 bases not matched to a gene. The CDR3 loop reads CAISASDRWLYNEQFF. As DNA, the CDR3 is TGTGCCATCAGTGCGTCGGACAGGTGGCTCTACAATGAGCAGTTCTTC.

This clonotype was picked up many times. The junction departs from the called germline gene at one end, perhaps through a read error. The chain couples TRBV7-2 to TRBJ1-1; D unclear. This CDR3 comprises 14 residues. In germline, CDR1 is SGHTA, CDR2 FQGNSA. In nucleotides, the CDR3 is TGTGCCAGCAGCCACCCCAGGCAAGGCCGAAGCTTCATCTTT. The encoded protein is CASSHPRQGRSFIF.

The chain links TRBV10-3 to TRBJ1-5, with D tentatively TRBD1 (6 bases). V was trimmed by 2 bases and J by 5 bases, leaving 10 bases between them. Per germline, CDR1 ENHRY and CDR2 SYGVKD. CDR3 length equals 14 residues. As DNA, the CDR3 is TGTGCCATCAGTGAGGACAGGTCAGATCAGCCCCAGCATTTT. The encoded protein is CAISEDRSDQPQHF.

Turning to this clonotype: One base away lies a much larger clone, so this may be a sequencing read error. The chain links TRBV7-6 to TRBJ2-5, with 8 positions matching TRBD2. The germline V gene encodes CDR1 SGHVS and CDR2 FNYEAQ. The CDR3 has 13 amino acids. The CDR3 coding sequence is TGTGCCAGCAGCCCGGGGGGGTGGGAGACCAAGTACTTC. As protein: CASSPGGWETKYF.